This T cell receptor beta chain was documented in a study of T cell changes during pregnancy in multiple sclerosis. This CDR3 comprises 16 residues. The repertoire was sequenced with immunoSEQ multiplex PCR; TCRdb's copy has only in-frame clones and lacks some. The table shows about 38,000 clones, with more than 85% occurring only once. This clone was counted once. The chain has TRBV12-2 and TRBJ2-7; TRBD2, as called in the table, went unchecked against the DNA. TRBV12-2 is annotated as a pseudogene. This specimen was CD8+ T cells from peripheral blood mononuclear cells, taken after pregnancy. The sequence was collected from a female donor with multiple sclerosis, enrolled in a pregnancy study. CDR3 region: CASRLGRATHPREQYF. CDR3 nucleotides: TGTGCAAGTCGCTTAGGGAGGGCTACCCATCCTCGGGAGCAGTACTTC.